This T cell receptor (beta chain) came from a study of blood T cell repertoires in COVID-19. The wider study: The United States, Italy and Spain were the sources of the acute and convalescent COVID-19 samples.

Original data processing: Quantification of nucleated cells was approximated via reference gene primer amplification. Clones were read by immunoSEQ multiplex PCR, and TCRdb kept only the in-frame ones, dropping some. For V, J and clone size, that table is used; D and trimming come from the DNA. Among roughly 68,000 clones listed, 70% to 90% were seen once. V was trimmed by 5 bases and J by 0 bases, leaving 13 bases between them. The germline gives CDR1 SQVTM, CDR2 ANQGSEA. The CDR3 is 14 residues long. The rearrangement joins TRBV29-1 to TRBJ1-1; possibly TRBD1 for D (6 bases). The sequencing sample was made of peripheral blood. This TCR derives from a man over 45 with acute or convalescent COVID-19. This CDR3 reads CSVNHREVNTEAFF. The DNA of the CDR3 is TGCAGCGTTAATCACAGGGAAGTGAACACTGAAGCTTTCTTT.